This T cell receptor (beta chain) is drawn from a study of T cells after yellow fever vaccination. This clonotype was recorded many times. Its antigen remains unidentified. 5'RACE template switching produced TCR cDNA carrying a universal primer site and UMIs. One entry per CDR3 protein, called by TCRdb with MiXCR from the 5' RACE reads. Here the sample spans about 580,000 distinct CDR3 sequences, about a sixth being singletons. Notes on the study in general: Only a small proportion of the clonotypes turned up in both the CD4 and the CD8 compartments, likely arising from convergent recombination. A faster peak, day 5 versus 15, was reached by the weaker secondary response. Primary-vaccination clones mostly resurfaced post-booster (nearly 97% CD4, roughly 90% CD8).

Between the trimmed V and J ends, which lost 1 base and 1 base, there was a span of 8 bases. Per the germline V gene, CDR1 is SGHRS and CDR2 is YFSETQ. The length of the CDR3 is 14 residues. This rearrangement joins TRBV5-1 to TRBJ1-1; D uncertain. The receptor comes from a man between 18 and 29 years old who received the YFV17D yellow fever vaccine. The specimen comprised PBMCs, sampled about 5 days after the first yellow fever vaccination. The DNA of the CDR3 is TGCGCCAGCAGCTTGATTACAGCGAACACTGAAGCTTTCTTT. The encoded protein is CASSLITANTEAFF.